This T cell receptor (beta chain) was sequenced during a study of cytomegalovirus exposure and HLA in healthy donors. J lost 4 bases, V lost 4 bases, and 10 bases had no gene match. CDR3 length equals 16 residues. Germline CDR1 and CDR2: SGHKS and YYEKEE (reference sequence). Comments on this clone: Its cognate antigen is unknown.

The PCR made use of 60 Vbeta and 13 Jbeta primers. Measured with immunoSEQ multiplex PCR; TCRdb has only the in-frame clones, and not every one. The table lists 100,000 to 150,000 clones, more than 75% of them singletons. Notes on the study in general: Usually a TCR sequence was rare, but some public TCRs were found in many donors.

Sequencing was performed on PBMCs. The clonotype originates from a middle-aged man in good health and CMV-seronegative. This chain links TRBV5-5 with TRBJ2-3, with TRBD2 matching 9 bases. The CDR3 nucleotides read TGTGCCAGCAGCCCAAGCGGGGGGCTCGGGGCAGATACGCAGTATTTT. It is translated as CASSPSGGLGADTQYF.